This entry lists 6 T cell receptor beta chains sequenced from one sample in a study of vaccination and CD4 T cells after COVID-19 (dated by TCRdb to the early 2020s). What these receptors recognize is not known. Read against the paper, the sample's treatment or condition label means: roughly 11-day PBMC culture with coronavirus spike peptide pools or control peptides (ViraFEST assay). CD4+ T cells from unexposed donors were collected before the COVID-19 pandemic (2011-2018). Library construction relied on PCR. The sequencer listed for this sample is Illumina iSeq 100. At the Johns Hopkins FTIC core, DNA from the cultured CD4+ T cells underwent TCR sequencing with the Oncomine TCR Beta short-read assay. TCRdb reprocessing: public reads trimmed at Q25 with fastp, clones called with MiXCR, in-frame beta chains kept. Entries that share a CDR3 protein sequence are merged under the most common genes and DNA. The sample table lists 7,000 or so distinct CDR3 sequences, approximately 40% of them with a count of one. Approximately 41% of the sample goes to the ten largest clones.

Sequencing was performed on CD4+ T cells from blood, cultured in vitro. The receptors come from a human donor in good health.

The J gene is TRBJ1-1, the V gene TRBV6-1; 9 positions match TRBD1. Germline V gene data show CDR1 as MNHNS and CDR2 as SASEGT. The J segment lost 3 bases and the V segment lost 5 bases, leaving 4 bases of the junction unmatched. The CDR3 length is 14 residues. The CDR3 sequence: CASSTGGEDTEAFF. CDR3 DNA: TGTGCCAGCAGTACAGGGGGCGAGGACACTGAAGCTTTCTTT.

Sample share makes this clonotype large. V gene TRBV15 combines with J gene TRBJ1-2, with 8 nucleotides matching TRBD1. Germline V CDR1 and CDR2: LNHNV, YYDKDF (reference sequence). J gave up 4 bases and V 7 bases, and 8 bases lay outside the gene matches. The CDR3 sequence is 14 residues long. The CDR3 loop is CATTNDRGGYGYTF. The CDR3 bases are TGTGCCACCACCAACGACAGGGGAGGCTATGGCTACACCTTC.

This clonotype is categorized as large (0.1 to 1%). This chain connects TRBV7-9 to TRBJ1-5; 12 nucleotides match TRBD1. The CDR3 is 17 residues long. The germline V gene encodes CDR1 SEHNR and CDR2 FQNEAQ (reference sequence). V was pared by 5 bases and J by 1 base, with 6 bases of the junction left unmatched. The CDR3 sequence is CASSHGTGGMSNQPQHF. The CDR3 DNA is TGTGCCAGCAGCCACGGGACAGGGGGCATGAGCAATCAGCCCCAGCATTTT. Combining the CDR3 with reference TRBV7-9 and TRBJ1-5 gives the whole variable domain DTGVSQNPRHKITKRGQNVTFRCDPISEHNRLYWYRQTLGQGPEFLTYFQNEAQLEKSRLLSDRFSAERPKGSFSTLEIQRTEQGDSAMYLCASSHGTGGMSNQPQHFGDGTRLSIL.

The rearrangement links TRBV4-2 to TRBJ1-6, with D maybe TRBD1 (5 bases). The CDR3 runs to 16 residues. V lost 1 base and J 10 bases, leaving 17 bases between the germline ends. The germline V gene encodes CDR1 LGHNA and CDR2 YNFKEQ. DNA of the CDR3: TGTGCCAGCAGCCAAGGAAGCGAGGGGCGCAGGTCACCCCTCCACTTT. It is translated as CASSQGSEGRRSPLHF.

The CDR3 DNA reads as TGTGCCAGCAGTTACCTCACAAAATATGGCTACACCTTC. As protein: CASSYLTKYGYTF. This rearrangement joins TRBV6-5 to TRBJ1-2; D is unclear. V was shortened by 2 bases and J by 5 bases, with 9 bases between the two germline ends. CDR1 is MNHEY, CDR2 SVGAGI, per germline. The CDR3 loop spans 13 amino acids.

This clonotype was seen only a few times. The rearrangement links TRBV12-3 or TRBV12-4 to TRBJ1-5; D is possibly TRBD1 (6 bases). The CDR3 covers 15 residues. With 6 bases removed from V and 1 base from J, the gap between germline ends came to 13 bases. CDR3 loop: CASSYEGGSNQPQHF. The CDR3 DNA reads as TGTGCCAGCAGCTACGAGGGGGGCAGCAATCAGCCCCAGCATTTT.